This entry describes one T cell receptor beta chain. The entry originates in a study of beta chain features in type 1 diabetes. The sequenced template was cDNA made from the entire isolated RNA. Some clones are missing from TCRdb's copy, which holds only in-frame ones; the method was immunoSEQ multiplex PCR. Among approximately 150,000 clones listed, roughly 9.1% were seen once. CDR1 is SEHNR, CDR2 FQNEAQ, per germline (reference sequence). CDR3 size: 12 residues. V was pared by 2 bases and J by 6 bases, with 7 bases between. The sequence was obtained from a woman aged 18-29 years in good health. The chain carries TRBV7-9 and TRBJ1-1; D not certain. The sequencing input was central memory CD4+ T cells from blood. CDR3 sequence (DNA): TGTGCCAGCAGCTTATTGGCCCCTGAAGCTTTCTTT. It is translated as CASSLLAPEAFF.